This entry describes one T cell receptor (beta chain). The V gene's germline CDR1 is SGHRS and CDR2 YFSETQ. The CDR3 runs to 16 residues. V trimming: 4 bases; J trimming: 1 base; junction bases outside the gene matches: 10. Sequencing used immunoSEQ multiplex PCR; TCRdb keeps in-frame clones, though not all of them. The sample consists of about 350,000 clones, over 85% of them appearing once. This sample is part of a study of blood T cell repertoires in COVID-19. The rearrangement links TRBV5-1 to TRBJ1-1; 7 positions agree with TRBD1. The receptor was isolated from a woman aged 60 to 75 with COVID-19, enrolled during active disease. Source material: peripheral blood. This CDR3 is CASSPGDSPTNTEAFF. The CDR3 DNA sequence: TGCGCCAGCAGCCCAGGGGACAGTCCTACGAACACTGAAGCTTTCTTT.